This T cell receptor (beta chain) was identified during a study of blood T cell repertoires in COVID-19 (dated by TCRdb to 2019 to 2021). With regard to the full study: The collaborator samples originated in the United States, Italy and Spain and spanned the acute and convalescent phases of COVID-19. The material from the prospective study consisted of cDNA or gDNA derived from T cells, B-cell-depleted T cells, or PBMCs. Deeply sampled blood TCRbeta repertoires from subjects exposed to, actively infected with, or recovered from COVID-19 were included in the dataset. Where available, HLA class I and class II types were obtained from metadata supplied by the sample provider rather than from assay-based typing. A de-identified subject ID, COVID-19 status, age in years and sex were almost always included in the sample metadata. The samples were drawn from two sources: the first 160 participants of the ongoing ImmuneRACE study, and over 950 subjects contributed by 6 global collaborators. The repertoires were released in a freely available public database intended as a resource for research on the immune response to SARS-CoV-2.

TCRbeta CDR3 regions were amplified from genomic DNA using the immunoSEQ Assay, a bias-controlled multiplex PCR. The original pipeline was this. Nucleated cell counts per sample were estimated from amplification of reference gene primers within the assay. Sequence reads were collapsed and filtered to measure the absolute abundance of every unique TCRbeta CDR3 rearrangement. For each sample, productive Simpson clonality was calculated as the square root of Simpson's diversity index over productive rearrangements. TCRdb took this table from immuneACCESS and kept in-frame rearrangements with V and J called. Such tables lack part of the clones; where checked against another copy, unresolved V genes explain under half of the gap, and the rest is unexplained. The V and J calls and clone size come from that table; D and trimming were worked out from the DNA. Here the sample has about 28,000 clones; approximately 88% occur a single time. The top ten constitute around 15% of the sample.

Points on this clone: Its antigen specificity is not known. Base qualities are not recorded, but no much larger clone differs from it by a single base.

Counted from cysteine to phenylalanine, this CDR3 has 14 amino acids. The kept DNA is CDR3 alone, 42 bases in frame from the first base. The germline V gene yields SGHTA for CDR1 and FQGNSA for CDR2. V lost 1 base and J lost 4 bases; the stretch between them is 10 bases long. The collaborating institutions used their own protocols to collect whole blood in K2EDTA tubes. For TCRbeta analysis, collaborator samples were shipped as frozen whole blood, as isolated PBMCs, or as DNA extracted from either sample type. Broader findings and caveats from the paper: Clinical and demographic metadata were provided uncurated, with the amount varying by source and participant.

Material for sequencing was peripheral blood. The rearrangement combines TRBV7-2 with TRBJ1-1, with the D gene not clear enough to name. This TCR derives from a human donor in a cohort sampled during active COVID-19. The CDR3 region reads CASSLGAGFTEAFF. The base sequence is TGTGCCAGCAGCTTAGGTGCAGGTTTCACTGAAGCTTTCTTT.